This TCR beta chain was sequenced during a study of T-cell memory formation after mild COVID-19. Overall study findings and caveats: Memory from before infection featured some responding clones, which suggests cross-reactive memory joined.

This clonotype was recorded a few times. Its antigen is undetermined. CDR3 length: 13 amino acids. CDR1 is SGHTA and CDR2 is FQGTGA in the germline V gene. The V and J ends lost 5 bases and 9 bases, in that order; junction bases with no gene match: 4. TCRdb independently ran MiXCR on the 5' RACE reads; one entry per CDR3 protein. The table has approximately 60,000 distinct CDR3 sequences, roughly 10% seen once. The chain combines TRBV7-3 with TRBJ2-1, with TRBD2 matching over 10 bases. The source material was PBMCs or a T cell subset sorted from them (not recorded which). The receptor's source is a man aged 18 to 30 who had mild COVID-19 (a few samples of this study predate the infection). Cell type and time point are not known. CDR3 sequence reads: CASSLLAGVEQFF. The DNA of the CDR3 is TGTGCCAGCAGCCTCCTAGCGGGGGTTGAGCAGTTCTTC.